A selection of T cell receptor beta chains follows, all from one sample in a study of control samples from healthy donors and cancer patients. Sequencing was performed with immunoSEQ multiplex PCR; in TCRdb, only in-frame clones are kept and a portion is missing. Found here are about 84,000 clones, around 84% of them singletons; the top ten hold roughly 11%. Source material: PBMCs. Every receptor here comes from a man in his sixties with head and neck cancer. CDR3s include the opening cysteine and the closing phenylalanine or tryptophan. The order of the fields is D gene, V gene, J gene, clone size, CDR3 DNA, CDR3 protein. The D gene is left open where the match is weak. Clone size appears in some rows only: once, few, many, or a class for an expanded clone.

.,TRBV6-5,TRBJ1-2,.,TGTGCCAGCAGTTACTATCCGGCTGACTATGGCTACACCTTC,CASSYYPADYGYTF
.,TRBV2,TRBJ1-2,.,TGTGCCAGCATGGTCGGCCAGGGTGTACTCTATGGCTACACCTTC,CASMVGQGVLYGYTF
TRBD2,TRBV30,TRBJ2-7,.,TGTGCCTGGAGCCAAGGACTAGCGGGAGGCTACGAGCAGTACTTC,CAWSQGLAGGYEQYF
.,TRBV7-9,TRBJ2-2,.,TGTGCCAGCCGAGCGGCGGGGCCCGGGGAGCTGTTTTTT,CASRAAGPGELFF
.,TRBV6-5,TRBJ2-3,.,TGTGCCAGCAGTTACGCGAGTGGCACAGATACGCAGTATTTT,CASSYASGTDTQYF
.,TRBV11-3,TRBJ2-5,.,TGTGCCAGCAGCCCGGGTGGTAATCCCGAGGAGACCCAGTACTTC,CASSPGGNPEETQYF
.,TRBV6-5,TRBJ1-3,.,TGTGCCAGCAGACCTCGCGGAGGGGGAAACACCATATATTTT,CASRPRGGGNTIYF
.,TRBV5-4,TRBJ1-6,few,TGTGCCAGCAGCAGGGAACTTCAGAGCTCCTATAATTCACCCCTCCACTTT,CASSRELQSSYNSPLHF
TRBD2,TRBV7-9,TRBJ2-7,.,TGTGCCAGCAGCCAGGGACTAGCGGGAGGTCATCCCTACGAGCAGTACTTC,CASSQGLAGGHPYEQYF
.,TRBV28,TRBJ1-5,.,TGTGCCAGCAGTTTTATGTTGGACAGCTATAGCAATCAGCCCCAGCATTTT,CASSFMLDSYSNQPQHF
.,TRBV29-1,TRBJ2-3,.,TGCAGCGTTGAAGGCCAGGGAAACACAGATACGCAGTATTTT,CSVEGQGNTDTQYF
.,TRBV5-1,TRBJ1-1,.,TGCGCCAGCAGCTTGGGGAACGTAGGGACGGGTGAAGCTTTCTTT,CASSLGNVGTGEAFF
.,TRBV27,TRBJ1-1,.,TGTGCCAGCAGTTTCAACAGCTTCTACAGTGGCACTGAAGCTTTCTTT,CASSFNSFYSGTEAFF
TRBD1,TRBV6-6,TRBJ1-3,.,TGTGCCAGCAGTTACGACAGGGTGAAGGGAAACACCATATATTTT,CASSYDRVKGNTIYF
TRBD2,TRBV5-4,TRBJ2-1,.,TGTGCCAGCAGCGCGGGGACTAGCTCTTACAATGAGCAGTTCTTC,CASSAGTSSYNEQFF
.,TRBV12-5,TRBJ1-2,.,TGTGCTAGTGGTTCCCCGTCTCGGACGTTCGTCTATGGCTACACCTTC,CASGSPSRTFVYGYTF
.,TRBV19,TRBJ1-1,.,TGTGCCAGTAGTATCTTCTTCTCAGGGCGGAACACTGAAGCTTTCTTT,CASSIFFSGRNTEAFF
TRBD2,TRBV10-1,TRBJ2-3,.,TGCGCCAGCAGTGATTTCGGGCTAGCGGGAGTTACGCAGTATTTT,CASSDFGLAGVTQYF
.,TRBV4-2,TRBJ2-1,.,TGTGCCAGCAGCCAAAAAACAGGGTTTGTTGAGCAGTTCTTC,CASSQKTGFVEQFF
TRBD1,TRBV30,TRBJ2-5,.,TGTGCCTGGAGTAGGGGACAGGGGGGGGAGACCCAGTACTTC,CAWSRGQGGETQYF
TRBD1,TRBV28,TRBJ1-5,.,TGTGCCAGCACCAGGACAGGGACCTATAGCAATCAGCCCCAGCATTTT,CASTRTGTYSNQPQHF